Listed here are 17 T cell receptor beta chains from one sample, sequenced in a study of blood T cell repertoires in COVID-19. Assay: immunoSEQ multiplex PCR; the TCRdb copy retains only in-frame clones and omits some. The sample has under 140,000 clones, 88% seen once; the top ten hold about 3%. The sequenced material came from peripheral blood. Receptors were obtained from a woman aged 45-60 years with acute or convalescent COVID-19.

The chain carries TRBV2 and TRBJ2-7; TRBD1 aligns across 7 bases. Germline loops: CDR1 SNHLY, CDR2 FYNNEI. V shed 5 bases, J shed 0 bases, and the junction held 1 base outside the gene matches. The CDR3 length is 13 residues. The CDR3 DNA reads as TGTGCCAGCAGTCGGGACAGCTCCTACGAGCAGTACTTC. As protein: CASSRDSSYEQYF.

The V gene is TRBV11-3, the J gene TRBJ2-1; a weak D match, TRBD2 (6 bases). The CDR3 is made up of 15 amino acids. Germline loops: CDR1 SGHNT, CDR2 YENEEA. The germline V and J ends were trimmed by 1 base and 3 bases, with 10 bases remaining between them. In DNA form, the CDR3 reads TGTGCCAGCAGCTTAGGGTCGGGGGTCTACAATGAGCAGTTCTTC. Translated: CASSLGSGVYNEQFF.

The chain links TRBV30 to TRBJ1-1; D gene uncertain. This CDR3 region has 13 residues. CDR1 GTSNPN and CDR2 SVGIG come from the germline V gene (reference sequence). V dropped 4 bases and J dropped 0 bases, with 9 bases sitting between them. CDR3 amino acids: CAWMYGVNTEAFF. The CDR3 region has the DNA TGTGCCTGGATGTACGGAGTGAACACTGAAGCTTTCTTT.

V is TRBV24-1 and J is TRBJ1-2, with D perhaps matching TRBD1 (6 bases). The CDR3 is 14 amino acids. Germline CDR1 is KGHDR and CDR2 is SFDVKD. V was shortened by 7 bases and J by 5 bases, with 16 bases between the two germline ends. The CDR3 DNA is TGTGCCACCAGCTCGGGACACTCTTCTTATGGCTACACCTTC. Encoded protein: CATSSGHSSYGYTF.

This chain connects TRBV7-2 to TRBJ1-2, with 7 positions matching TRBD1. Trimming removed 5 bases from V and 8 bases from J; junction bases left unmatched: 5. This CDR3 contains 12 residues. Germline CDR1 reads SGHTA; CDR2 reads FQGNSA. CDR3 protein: CASSIRQGGYTF. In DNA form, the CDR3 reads TGTGCCAGCAGCATAAGACAGGGCGGCTACACCTTC.

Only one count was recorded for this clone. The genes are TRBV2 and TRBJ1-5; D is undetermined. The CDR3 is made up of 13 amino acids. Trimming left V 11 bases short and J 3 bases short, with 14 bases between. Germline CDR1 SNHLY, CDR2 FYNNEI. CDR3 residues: CAGSAVNNQPQHF. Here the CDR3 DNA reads TGTGCCGGCTCTGCCGTTAACAATCAGCCCCAGCATTTT. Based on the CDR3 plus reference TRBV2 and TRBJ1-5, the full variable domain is EPEVTQTPSHQVTQMGQEVILRCVPISNHLYFYWYRQILGQKVEFLVSFYNNEISEKSEIFDDQFSVERPDGSNFTLKIRSTKLEDSAMYFCAGSAVNNQPQHFGDGTRLSIL.

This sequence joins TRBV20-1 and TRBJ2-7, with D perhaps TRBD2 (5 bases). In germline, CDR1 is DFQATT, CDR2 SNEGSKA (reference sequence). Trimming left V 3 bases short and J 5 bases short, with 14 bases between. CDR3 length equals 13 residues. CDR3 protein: CSASVIEGHEQYF. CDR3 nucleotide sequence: TGCAGTGCTAGTGTCATAGAGGGCCACGAGCAGTACTTC.

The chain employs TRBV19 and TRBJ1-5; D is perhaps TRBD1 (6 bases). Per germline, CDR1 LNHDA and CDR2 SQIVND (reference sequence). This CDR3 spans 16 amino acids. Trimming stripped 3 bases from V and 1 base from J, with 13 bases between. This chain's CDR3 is CASSMGGGVSNQPQHF. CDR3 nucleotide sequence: TGTGCCAGTAGTATGGGAGGGGGGGTCAGCAATCAGCCCCAGCATTTT.

The chain's CDR3 is CASSDQGTDTQYF. CDR3 in DNA: TGTGCCAGCAGTGATCAGGGAACAGATACGCAGTATTTT. The rearrangement uses TRBV6-1 and TRBJ2-3; a weak D match, TRBD1 (5 bases). CDR1 MNHNS and CDR2 SASEGT come from the germline V gene. Between the trimmed V and J ends, which lost 3 bases and 3 bases, there was a span of 7 bases. This CDR3 region has 13 residues.

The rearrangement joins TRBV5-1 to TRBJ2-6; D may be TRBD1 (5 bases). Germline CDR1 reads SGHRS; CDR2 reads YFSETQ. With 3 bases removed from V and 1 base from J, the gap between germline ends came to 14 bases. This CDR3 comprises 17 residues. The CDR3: CASSYLTAASGANVLTF. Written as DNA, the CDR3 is TGCGCCAGCAGCTACCTGACAGCTGCTTCTGGGGCCAACGTCCTGACTTTC.

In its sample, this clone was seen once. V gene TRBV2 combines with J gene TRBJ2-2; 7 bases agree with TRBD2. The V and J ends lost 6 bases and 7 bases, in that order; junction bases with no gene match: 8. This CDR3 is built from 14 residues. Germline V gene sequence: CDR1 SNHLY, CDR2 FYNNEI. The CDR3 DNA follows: TGTGCCAGCAGCCCGACTAGCATCCTCGGGGAGCTGTTTTTT. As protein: CASSPTSILGELFF.

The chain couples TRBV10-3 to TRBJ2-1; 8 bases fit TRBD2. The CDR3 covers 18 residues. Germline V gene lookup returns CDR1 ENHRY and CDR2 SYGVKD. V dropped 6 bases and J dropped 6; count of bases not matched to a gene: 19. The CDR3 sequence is CAIRKTIGAGVRGNEQFF. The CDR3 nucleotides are TGTGCCATCAGGAAGACCATCGGAGCGGGAGTCCGTGGCAATGAGCAGTTCTTC.

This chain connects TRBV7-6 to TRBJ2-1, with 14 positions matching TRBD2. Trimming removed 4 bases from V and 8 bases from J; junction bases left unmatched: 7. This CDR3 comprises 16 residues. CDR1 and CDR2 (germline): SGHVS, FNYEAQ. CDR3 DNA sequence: TGTGCCAGCAGCTACGGGACTAGCGGGAGAGCATATGAGCAGTTCTTC. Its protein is CASSYGTSGRAYEQFF.

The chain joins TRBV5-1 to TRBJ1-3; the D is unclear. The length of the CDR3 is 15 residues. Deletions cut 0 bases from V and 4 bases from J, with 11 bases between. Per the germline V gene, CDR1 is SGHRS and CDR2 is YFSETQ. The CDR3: CASSLATGKGNTIYF. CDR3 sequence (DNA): TGCGCCAGCAGCTTGGCCACGGGGAAAGGAAACACCATATATTTT. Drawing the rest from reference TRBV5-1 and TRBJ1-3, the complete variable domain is KAGVTQTPRYLIKTRGQQVTLSCSPISGHRSVSWYQQTPGQGLQFLFEYFSETQRNKGNFPGRFSGRQFSNSRSEMNVSTLELGDSALYLCASSLATGKGNTIYFGEGSWLTVV.

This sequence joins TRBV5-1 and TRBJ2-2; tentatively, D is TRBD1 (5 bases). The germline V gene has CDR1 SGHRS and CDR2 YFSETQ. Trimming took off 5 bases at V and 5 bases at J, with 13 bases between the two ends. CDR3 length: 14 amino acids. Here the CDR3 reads CASRERQLTGELFF. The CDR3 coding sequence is TGCGCCAGCAGGGAAAGACAGCTTACCGGGGAGCTGTTTTTT. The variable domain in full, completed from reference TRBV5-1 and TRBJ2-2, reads KAGVTQTPRYLIKTRGQQVTLSCSPISGHRSVSWYQQTPGQGLQFLFEYFSETQRNKGNFPGRFSGRQFSNSRSEMNVSTLELGDSALYLCASRERQLTGELFFGEGSRLTVL.

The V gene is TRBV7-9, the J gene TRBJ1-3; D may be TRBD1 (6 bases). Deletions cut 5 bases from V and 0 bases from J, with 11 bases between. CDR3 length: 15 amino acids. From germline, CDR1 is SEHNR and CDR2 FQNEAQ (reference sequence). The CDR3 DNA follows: TGTGCCAGCAGCCCGGACAGATACTCTGGAAACACCATATATTTT. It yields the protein CASSPDRYSGNTIYF.

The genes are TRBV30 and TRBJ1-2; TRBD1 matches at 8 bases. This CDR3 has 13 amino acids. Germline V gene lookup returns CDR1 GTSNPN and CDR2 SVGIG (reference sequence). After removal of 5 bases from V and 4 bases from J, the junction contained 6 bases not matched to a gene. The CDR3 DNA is TGTGCCTGGGACGAAGGACAGGGCTATGGCTACACCTTC. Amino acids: CAWDEGQGYGYTF. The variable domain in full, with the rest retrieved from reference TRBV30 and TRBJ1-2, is SQTIHQWPATLVQPVGSPLSLECTVEGTSNPNLYWYRQAAGRGLQLLFYSVGIGQISSEVPQNLSASRPQDRQFILSSKKLLLSDSGFYLCAWDEGQGYGYTFGSGTRLTVV.